The sequence of this TCR beta chain was determined in a study of blood T cell repertoires in COVID-19 (TCRdb year 2020). Notes on the research overall: The collaborator samples originated in the United States, Italy and Spain and spanned the acute and convalescent phases of COVID-19. The material from the prospective study consisted of cDNA or gDNA derived from T cells, B-cell-depleted T cells, or PBMCs. The dataset comprised deeply sampled blood TCRbeta repertoires from subjects exposed to, actively infected with, or recovered from COVID-19. The repertoires were made available in a free public database intended to serve as a resource for research on the immune response to SARS-CoV-2. The samples were drawn from two sources: the first 160 participants of the ongoing ImmuneRACE study, and over 950 subjects contributed by 6 global collaborators. Sample metadata almost always included a de-identified subject ID, COVID-19 status, age in years and sex. Where available, HLA class I and class II types were obtained from metadata supplied by the sample provider rather than from assay-based typing. The full study reports these points: The amount of clinical and demographic metadata varied by source and participant and was provided uncurated.

TCRbeta CDR3 regions were amplified from genomic DNA by means of the immunoSEQ Assay, a bias-controlled multiplex PCR. The authors processed their data as follows. The number of nucleated cells in each sample was estimated by amplification of reference gene primers within the assay. To quantify the absolute abundance of each unique TCRbeta CDR3 rearrangement, sequence reads were collapsed and filtered. For each sample, productive Simpson clonality was calculated as the square root of Simpson's diversity index across productive rearrangements. TCRdb obtained this table from immuneACCESS and retained in-frame rearrangements with V and J assigned. These tables miss some clones; where compared with another copy, unresolved V genes account for less than half of the shortfall, and the remainder is unexplained. D and trimming come from the DNA, and the V and J calls and clone size come from that table. Counted in this sample were about 180,000 clones; more than 75% of them appeared once. The ten biggest clones cover around 12% of the sample.

This clone was found once. Its cognate antigen has yet to be identified. There are no base qualities to consult, and no much larger clone falls within one base. At one collaborating source in Seattle, patients were enrolled during active infection and were followed longitudinally through the course of disease. Whole blood was collected in K2EDTA tubes by collaborating institutions according to the institutions' own protocols. For TCRbeta analysis, collaborators shipped samples as frozen whole blood, isolated PBMCs, or DNA extracted from either of those sample types. V was cut back by 2 bases and J by 0 bases, leaving a gap of 8 bases between them. The CDR3 numbers 14 residues from cysteine through phenylalanine. The kept DNA is CDR3 alone, 42 bases in frame from the first base. From a lookup of the germline V gene, CDR1 and CDR2 are SGHDT and YYEEEE.

Sequencing input: peripheral blood. The clonotype was recovered from a woman in her seventies with COVID-19, enrolled during active disease. The chain joins TRBV5-6 to TRBJ2-5; the D gene is unclear. The bases are TGTGCCAGCAGCTTTTCACGGTACCAAGAGACCCAGTACTTC. Its translation reads: CASSFSRYQETQYF. When the CDR3 is completed using the reference TRBV5-6 and TRBJ2-5 genes on either side, the full variable domain is DAGVTQSPTHLIKTRGQQVTLRCSPKSGHDTVSWYQQALGQGPQFIFQYYEEEERQRGNFPDRFSGHQFPNYSSELNVNALLLGDSALYLCASSFSRYQETQYFGPGTRLLVL.